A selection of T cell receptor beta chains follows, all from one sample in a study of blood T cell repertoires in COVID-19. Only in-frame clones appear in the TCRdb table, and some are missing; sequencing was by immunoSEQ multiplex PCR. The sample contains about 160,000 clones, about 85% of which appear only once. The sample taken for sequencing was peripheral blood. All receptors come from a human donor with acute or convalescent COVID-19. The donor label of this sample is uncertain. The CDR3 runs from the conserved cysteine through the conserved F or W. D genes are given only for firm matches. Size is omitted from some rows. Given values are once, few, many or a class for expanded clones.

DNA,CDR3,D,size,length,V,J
TGTGCCAGCAGCTTACTTGGTGCTAGCGGGGATGATACGCAGTATTTT,CASSLLGASGDDTQYF,TRBD2,.,16,TRBV13,TRBJ2-3
TGCGCCAGCAGCTCTTCCTCTGGAAACACCATATATTTT,CASSSSSGNTIYF,.,.,13,TRBV5-1,TRBJ1-3
TGTGCCTGGAGTGTAGGTGGGCCGCGTCAGCCCCAGCATTTT,CAWSVGGPRQPQHF,.,.,14,TRBV30,TRBJ1-5
TGTGCCAGTAGAAGTTCCGGGGAGGGCTATGGCTACACCTTC,CASRSSGEGYGYTF,.,.,14,TRBV19,TRBJ1-2
TGTGCCAGCACCCTGCGGGGGGATGAAGCTTTCTTT,CASTLRGDEAFF,.,.,12,TRBV5-4,TRBJ1-1
TGTGCCAGCAGTGGACTAGCGGGGAGGGATGAGCAGTTCTTC,CASSGLAGRDEQFF,TRBD2,.,14,TRBV2,TRBJ2-1
TGTGCCAGCAACTCTGCCTACCTCTATAATTCACCCCTCCACTTT,CASNSAYLYNSPLHF,.,.,15,TRBV27,TRBJ1-6
TGTGCCACCAGTGATGCGGGCAAAGAGACCCAGTACTTC,CATSDAGKETQYF,.,.,13,TRBV24-1,TRBJ2-5
TGTGCCAGCAGTTACTCAAGCTCCTCTGGAAACACCATATATTTT,CASSYSSSSGNTIYF,.,.,15,TRBV6-5,TRBJ1-3
TGTGCCAGCAGTTACTTTGGCGGGAATGGCTACACCTTC,CASSYFGGNGYTF,.,.,13,TRBV6-6,TRBJ1-2
TGTGCCAGCAGCCCGACAGGGGACTATGGCTACACCTTC,CASSPTGDYGYTF,TRBD1,.,13,TRBV2,TRBJ1-2
TGTGCCTGGGCCCATTACAGGGGATGGACCGGGGAGCTGTTTTTT,CAWAHYRGWTGELFF,TRBD1,.,15,TRBV30,TRBJ2-2
TGTGCCAGCAGCTTGAGGGGGACAGGGAACACTGAAGCTTTCTTT,CASSLRGTGNTEAFF,TRBD1,.,15,TRBV5-8,TRBJ1-1
TGTGCCAGCAGTATACAGGGGTGGGGAAACACCATATATTTT,CASSIQGWGNTIYF,TRBD1,.,14,TRBV6-6,TRBJ1-3
TGCAGCGTTGATACAAGGGGGCAGTATGGCTACACCTTC,CSVDTRGQYGYTF,TRBD1,.,13,TRBV29-1,TRBJ1-2
TGTGCCAGCAGCGAAAGGACAGGGGGAAACACCATATATTTT,CASSERTGGNTIYF,TRBD1,.,14,TRBV9,TRBJ1-3
TGTGCCAGCTCACCACCACGGGGGAGGGTCGCAGGCTACACCTTC,CASSPPRGRVAGYTF,.,.,15,TRBV18,TRBJ1-2
TGTGCCAGCAGCGGACTAGCGGGGGCCGATTCCACAGATACGCAGTATTTT,CASSGLAGADSTDTQYF,.,.,17,TRBV21-1,TRBJ2-3
TGCGCCAGCAGCTTGGTAGGGGTAAATGAGCAGTTCTTC,CASSLVGVNEQFF,.,.,13,TRBV5-1,TRBJ2-1
TGTGCCAGCAGCTTGGGAGGCCCCCTCCAGGGCGGCGGCTACACCTTC,CASSLGGPLQGGGYTF,.,.,16,TRBV5-6,TRBJ1-2
TGTGCCAGCAGCTTAGTGAAGGGGTGGGAGTACTTC,CASSLVKGWEYF,.,.,12,TRBV11-2,TRBJ2-7
TGTGCCAGCCTCGTGACAGGGGGCTACCCTAACACTGAAGCTTTCTTT,CASLVTGGYPNTEAFF,TRBD1,.,16,TRBV7-9,TRBJ1-1
TGTGCCAGCAGCTTACAGGGATGGCAGCCCCAGCATTTT,CASSLQGWQPQHF,.,few,13,TRBV7-2,TRBJ1-5
TGTGCCAGCAGCCAGCGGGCTGGGGAGCTGTTTTTT,CASSQRAGELFF,.,few,12,TRBV3-1/TRBV3-2,TRBJ2-2
TGTGCCAGCTCACCTTCACCAACAGGGGGCTCTGGCTACACCTTC,CASSPSPTGGSGYTF,TRBD1,.,15,TRBV18,TRBJ1-2
TGTGCCAGCAGTACAGGGGGCCCTGGAAACACCATATATTTT,CASSTGGPGNTIYF,TRBD1,.,14,TRBV28,TRBJ1-3
TGTGCCTGGAACAGGGGGCCCTCAACCGGGGAGCTGTTTTTT,CAWNRGPSTGELFF,TRBD1,.,14,TRBV30,TRBJ2-2
TGTGCCACCAGTGATTCGGACAGGGGCCAGCCCTACGAGCAGTACTTC,CATSDSDRGQPYEQYF,TRBD1,.,16,TRBV24-1,TRBJ2-7